Listed here is a single T cell receptor beta chain. The record originates from a study of blood T cell repertoires in COVID-19. TCRdb's table, derived via immunoSEQ multiplex PCR, lists solely in-frame clones and lacks some. The sample consists of under 200,000 clones, around 85% of them appearing once. Trimming cost V 1 base and J 4 bases, with 12 bases left between them. Germline CDR1 and CDR2: SGHNT and YENEEA. The CDR3 covers 15 residues. The chain recombines TRBV11-3 with TRBJ2-3; no firm D call. This TCR was sampled from a woman of 80 years or more with acute or convalescent COVID-19. Sequenced input: peripheral blood. The CDR3 is CASSLGAHPPDTQYF. DNA of the CDR3: TGTGCCAGCAGCTTAGGGGCACATCCCCCAGATACGCAGTATTTT.